This passage covers 17 T cell receptor beta chains from one sample sequenced in a study of blood T cell repertoires in COVID-19. Sequencing used immunoSEQ multiplex PCR; TCRdb keeps in-frame clones, though not all of them. The repertoire consists of around 170,000 clones, with roughly 80% occurring once and the leading ten covering about 6.5%. Input material: peripheral blood. The receptors here all came from a woman aged 40-49 years with acute or convalescent COVID-19.

The table lists this clone with a count of one. The CDR3: CASNTQGASNQPQHF. The CDR3 DNA reads TGTGCCAGCAATACACAGGGGGCGAGCAATCAGCCCCAGCATTTT. J is TRBJ1-5 and V is TRBV28; TRBD1 matches at 9 bases. CDR1 is MDHEN, CDR2 SYDVKM, per germline. This CDR3 comprises 15 residues. Losses at the gene ends were 7 bases for V and 1 base for J; bases not matched to a gene: 5.

This chain uses TRBV27 with TRBJ2-1, with 7 bases matching TRBD1. This CDR3 is 17 amino acids long. The junction had 8 bases not matched to a gene; V was cut back by 3 bases and J by 0 bases. The germline CDR1 and CDR2 sequences are MNHEY and SMNVEV (reference sequence). Here the CDR3 DNA reads TGTGCCAGCAGTTTTGGGACAGTGGCCAGCTCCTACAATGAGCAGTTCTTC. This translates into CASSFGTVASSYNEQFF.

This clone showed up just once. The chain couples TRBV9 to TRBJ1-6; D is undetermined. The germline gives CDR1 SGDLS, CDR2 YYNGEE. V was cut by 3 bases and J by 7 bases, with 17 bases left in between. CDR3 length: 16 amino acids. Here the CDR3 DNA reads TGTGCCAGCAGCGAACTCTCGGAGGGTTGGAATTCACCCCTCCACTTT. Translating gives CASSELSEGWNSPLHF.

This sequence joins TRBV2 and TRBJ2-7; D may be TRBD1 (5 bases). The CDR3 loop spans 14 amino acids. Germline V gives CDR1 SNHLY, CDR2 FYNNEI. Trimming cost V 7 bases and J 1 base, with 14 bases left between them. CDR3 residues: CASKKQEFSYEQYF. Here the CDR3 DNA reads TGTGCCAGCAAGAAACAGGAGTTTTCCTACGAGCAGTACTTC. The full variable domain, with the rest looked up from reference TRBV2 and TRBJ2-7, is EPEVTQTPSHQVTQMGQEVILRCVPISNHLYFYWYRQILGQKVEFLVSFYNNEISEKSEIFDDQFSVERPDGSNFTLKIRSTKLEDSAMYFCASKKQEFSYEQYFGPGTRLTVT.

The chain joins TRBV7-2 to TRBJ2-5; 7 bases are shared with TRBD2. This CDR3 spans 14 amino acids. The V gene's germline CDR1 is SGHTA and CDR2 FQGNSA. V shed 4 bases and J 5 bases; nucleotides not matched to a gene: 7. The DNA of the CDR3 is TGTGCCAGCAGCTCTTGGGGGGGACCCGAGACCCAGTACTTC. It translates to CASSSWGGPETQYF.

V is TRBV7-8 and J is TRBJ2-1; 8 bases line up with TRBD1. The CDR3 covers 14 residues. The V and J ends lost 4 bases and 7 bases, in that order; junction bases with no gene match: 6. The V gene's germline CDR1 is SGHVS and CDR2 FQNEAQ. This CDR3 is CASSSRTGSNEQFF. The CDR3 bases are TGTGCCAGCAGCTCCCGGACAGGGTCAAATGAGCAGTTCTTC.

The chain recombines TRBV4-1 with TRBJ1-3; D is ambiguous. The CDR3 runs 17 residues. Germline V gives CDR1 MGHRA, CDR2 YSYEKL. V was cut by 1 base and J by 0 bases, with 13 bases left in between. This CDR3 reads CASSQVVTRSSGNTIYF. CDR3 nucleotides: TGCGCCAGCAGCCAAGTCGTGACTCGTAGCTCTGGAAACACCATATATTTT.

This chain joins TRBV2 and TRBJ2-1; maybe TRBD1 (6 bases). The CDR3 has 14 residues. The germline CDR1 and CDR2 sequences are SNHLY and FYNNEI. Trimming left V 11 bases short and J 7 bases short, with 21 bases between. CDR3: CAGAGDVAWNEQFF. As DNA, the CDR3 is TGTGCCGGTGCAGGGGACGTGGCGTGGAATGAGCAGTTCTTC.

V is TRBV5-1 and J is TRBJ2-3; TRBD1 matches at 10 bases. J gave up 3 bases and V 4 bases, and 8 bases lay outside the gene matches. This CDR3 comprises 16 residues. Per germline, CDR1 SGHRS and CDR2 YFSETQ. DNA of the CDR3: TGCGCCAGCAGCATTCTGACAGGGGGCGTAACAGATACGCAGTATTTT. This gives the protein CASSILTGGVTDTQYF.

CDR3 DNA: TGTGCCACCAGTGAGGTGGGACAGGGGGGGACCCAGTACTTC. Protein product: CATSEVGQGGTQYF. V gene TRBV24-1 combines with J gene TRBJ2-5, with 11 bases identical to TRBD1. V gave up 4 bases and J gave up 7 bases; unmatched junction bases: 4. Germline V CDR1 and CDR2: KGHDR, SFDVKD. The CDR3 is 14 residues long.

J is TRBJ1-4 and V is TRBV30; D uncertain. Trimming stripped 4 bases from V and 8 bases from J, with 14 bases between. Germline CDR1 reads GTSNPN; CDR2 reads SVGIG (reference sequence). The CDR3 has 13 residues. CDR3 in amino acids: CAWNMERSEKLFF. The CDR3 DNA is TGTGCCTGGAATATGGAGAGAAGCGAAAAACTGTTTTTT. Together with reference TRBV30 and TRBJ1-4, the CDR3 gives the full variable domain: SQTIHQWPATLVQPVGSPLSLECTVEGTSNPNLYWYRQAAGRGLQLLFYSVGIGQISSEVPQNLSASRPQDRQFILSSKKLLLSDSGFYLCAWNMERSEKLFFGSGTQLSVL.

This sequence joins TRBV11-2 and TRBJ1-4, with D possibly matching TRBD1 (5 bases). Germline CDR1 reads SGHAT; CDR2 reads FQNNGV. CDR3 length: 16 residues. V lost 5 bases to trimming and J lost 3 bases, with 16 bases between them. CDR3 nucleotide sequence: TGTGCCAGCAGCAAGGGGCCCGGGTGGGCTAATGAAAAACTGTTTTTT. Residues: CASSKGPGWANEKLFF.

The chain links TRBV6-6 to TRBJ1-6; weak D call: TRBD1 (6 bases). V gave up 8 bases and J gave up 9 bases, with 20 bases separating them. This CDR3 comprises 15 residues. From germline, CDR1 is MNHNY and CDR2 SVGAGI (reference sequence). The CDR3 DNA reads as TGTGCCAGCCAATCATTTCTTCAGGGGTCTTCACCCCTCCACTTT. Its translation: CASQSFLQGSSPLHF.

In its sample, this clone was seen once. CDR3 protein: CASTPLGGETQYF. CDR3 nucleotide sequence: TGTGCCAGCACCCCTTTGGGGGGGGAGACCCAGTACTTC. The V gene is TRBV2, the J gene TRBJ2-5; 7 bases map to TRBD2. Germline values: CDR1 SNHLY, CDR2 FYNNEI. This CDR3 spans 13 amino acids. Trimming at V came to 7 bases and at J to 5 bases, leaving 7 bases not matched to a gene.

V usage is TRBV6-5 and J usage is TRBJ2-7; 12 bases are a match to TRBD1. CDR3 size: 15 residues. Germline V gene sequence: CDR1 MNHEY, CDR2 SVGAGI. Trimming cost V 6 bases and J 4 bases; bases outside gene matches: 7. CDR3 sequence (DNA): TGTGCCAGCAGGGGGGGGACAGGGGGCTTGTACGAGCAGTACTTC. Its translation: CASRGGTGGLYEQYF.

The V gene is TRBV6-2 or TRBV6-3, the J gene TRBJ2-5; the match to TRBD1 covers 9 bases. After removal of 4 bases from V and 5 bases from J, the junction contained 5 bases not matched to a gene. This CDR3 has 14 amino acids. From germline, CDR1 is MNHEY and CDR2 SVGEGT. The DNA for the CDR3 is TGTGCCAGCAGTTCCGGACAGGGGATGGAGACCCAGTACTTC. Amino acid sequence: CASSSGQGMETQYF.

This chain links TRBV5-4 with TRBJ1-1; 7 nucleotides match TRBD1. J lost 0 bases, V lost 4 bases, and 6 bases had no gene match. The CDR3 has 15 residues. Per germline, CDR1 SGHNT and CDR2 YYREEE (reference sequence). CDR3 residues: CASSPRTGLNTEAFF. The DNA for the CDR3 is TGTGCCAGCAGCCCAAGGACAGGATTGAACACTGAAGCTTTCTTT.